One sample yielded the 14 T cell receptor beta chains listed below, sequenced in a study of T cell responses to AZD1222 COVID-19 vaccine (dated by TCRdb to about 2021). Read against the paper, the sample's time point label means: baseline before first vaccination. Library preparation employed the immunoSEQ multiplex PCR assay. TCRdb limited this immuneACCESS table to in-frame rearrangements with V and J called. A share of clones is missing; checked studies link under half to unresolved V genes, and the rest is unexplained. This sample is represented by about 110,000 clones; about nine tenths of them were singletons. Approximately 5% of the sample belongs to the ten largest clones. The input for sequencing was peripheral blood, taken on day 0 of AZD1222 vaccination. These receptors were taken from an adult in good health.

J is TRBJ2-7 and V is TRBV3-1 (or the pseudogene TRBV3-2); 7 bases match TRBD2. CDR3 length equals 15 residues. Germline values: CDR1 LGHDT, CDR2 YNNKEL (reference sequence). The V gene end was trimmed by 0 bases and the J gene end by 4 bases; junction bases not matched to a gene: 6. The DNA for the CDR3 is TGTGCCAGCAGCCAAGATCGCGGGAGAGTTTACGAGCAGTACTTC. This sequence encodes CASSQDRGRVYEQYF.

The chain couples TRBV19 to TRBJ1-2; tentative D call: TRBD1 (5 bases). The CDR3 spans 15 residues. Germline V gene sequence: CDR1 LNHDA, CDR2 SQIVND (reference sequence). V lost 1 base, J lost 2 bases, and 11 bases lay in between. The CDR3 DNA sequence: TGTGCCAGTAGTATAGGCCAGGGCCTAAACTATGGCTACACCTTC. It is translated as CASSIGQGLNYGYTF. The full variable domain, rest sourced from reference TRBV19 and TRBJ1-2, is DGGITQSPKYLFRKEGQNVTLSCEQNLNHDAMYWYRQDPGQGLRLIYYSQIVNDFQKGDIAEGYSVSREKKESFPLTVTSAQKNPTAFYLCASSIGQGLNYGYTFGSGTRLTVV.

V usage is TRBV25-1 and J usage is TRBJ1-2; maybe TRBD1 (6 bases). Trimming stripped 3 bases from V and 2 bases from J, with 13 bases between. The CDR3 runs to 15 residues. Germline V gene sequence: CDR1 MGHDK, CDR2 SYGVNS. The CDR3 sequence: CASSDHKTGNYGYTF. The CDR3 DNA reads TGTGCCAGCAGTGACCACAAAACAGGGAACTATGGCTACACCTTC.

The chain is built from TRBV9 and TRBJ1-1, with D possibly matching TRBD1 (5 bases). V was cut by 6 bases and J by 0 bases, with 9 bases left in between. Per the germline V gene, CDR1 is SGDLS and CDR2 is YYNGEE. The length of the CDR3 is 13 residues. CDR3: CASNSGLNTEAFF. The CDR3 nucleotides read TGTGCCAGCAACTCAGGGTTGAACACTGAAGCTTTCTTT. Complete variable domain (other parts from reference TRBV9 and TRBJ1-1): DSGVTQTPKHLITATGQRVTLRCSPRSGDLSVYWYQQSLDQGLQFLIQYYNGEERAKGNILERFSAQQFPDLHSELNLSSLELGDSALYFCASNSGLNTEAFFGQGTRLTVV.

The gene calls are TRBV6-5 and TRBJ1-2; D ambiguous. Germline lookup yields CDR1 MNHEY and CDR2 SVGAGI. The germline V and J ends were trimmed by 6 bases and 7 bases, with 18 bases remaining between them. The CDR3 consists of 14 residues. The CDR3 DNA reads TGTGCCAGCAGCGTAAATCGGCAGGCCAGTGGCTACACCTTC. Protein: CASSVNRQASGYTF.

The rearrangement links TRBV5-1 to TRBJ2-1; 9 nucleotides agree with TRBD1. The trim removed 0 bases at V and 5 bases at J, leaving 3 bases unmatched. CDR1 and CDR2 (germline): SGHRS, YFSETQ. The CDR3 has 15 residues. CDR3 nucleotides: TGCGCCAGCAGCTTGGAAGGACAGGGGCACAATGAGCAGTTCTTC. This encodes CASSLEGQGHNEQFF.

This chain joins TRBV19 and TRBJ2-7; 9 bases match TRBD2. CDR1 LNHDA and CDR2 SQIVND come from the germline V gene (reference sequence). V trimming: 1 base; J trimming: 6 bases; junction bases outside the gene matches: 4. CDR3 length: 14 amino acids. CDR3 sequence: CASSIGLAEPEQYF. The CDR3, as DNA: TGTGCCAGTAGTATAGGACTAGCGGAACCCGAGCAGTACTTC. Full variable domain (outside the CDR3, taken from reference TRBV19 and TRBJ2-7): DGGITQSPKYLFRKEGQNVTLSCEQNLNHDAMYWYRQDPGQGLRLIYYSQIVNDFQKGDIAEGYSVSREKKESFPLTVTSAQKNPTAFYLCASSIGLAEPEQYFGPGTRLTVT.

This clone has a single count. CDR3 sequence (DNA): TGTGCCAGCAGTTGGGGACAGGGTGGCAATCAGCCCCAGCATTTT. Its protein product is CASSWGQGGNQPQHF. The chain combines TRBV6-6 with TRBJ1-5; 9 nucleotides agree with TRBD1. Germline V gene lookup returns CDR1 MNHNY and CDR2 SVGAGI (reference sequence). V was pared by 4 bases and J by 2 bases, with 3 bases of the junction left unmatched. The length of the CDR3 is 15 residues.

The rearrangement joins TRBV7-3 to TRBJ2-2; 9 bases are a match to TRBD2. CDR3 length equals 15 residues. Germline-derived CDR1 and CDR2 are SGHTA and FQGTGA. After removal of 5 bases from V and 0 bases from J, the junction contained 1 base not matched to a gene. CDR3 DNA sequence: TGTGCCAGCAGCCTAGCGGGGCCGAACACCGGGGAGCTGTTTTTT. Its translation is CASSLAGPNTGELFF.

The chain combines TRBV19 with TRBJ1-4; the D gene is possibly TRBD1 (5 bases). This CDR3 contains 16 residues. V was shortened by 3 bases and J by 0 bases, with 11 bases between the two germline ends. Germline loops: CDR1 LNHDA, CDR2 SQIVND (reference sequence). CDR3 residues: CASSMGRYATNEKLFF. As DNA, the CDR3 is TGTGCCAGTAGTATGGGACGGTATGCAACTAATGAAAAACTGTTTTTT.

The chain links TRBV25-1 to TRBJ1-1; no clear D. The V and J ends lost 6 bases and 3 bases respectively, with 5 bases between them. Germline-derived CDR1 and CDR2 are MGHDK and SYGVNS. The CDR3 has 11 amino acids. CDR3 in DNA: TGTGCCAGCAGCAGATACACTGAAGCTTTCTTT. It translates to CASSRYTEAFF.

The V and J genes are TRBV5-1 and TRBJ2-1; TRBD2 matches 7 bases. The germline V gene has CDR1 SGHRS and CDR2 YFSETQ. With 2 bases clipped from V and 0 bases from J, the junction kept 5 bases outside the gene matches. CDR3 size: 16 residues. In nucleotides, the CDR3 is TGCGCCAGCAGCTTAACTAGCGTGGGCTCCTACAATGAGCAGTTCTTC. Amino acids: CASSLTSVGSYNEQFF.

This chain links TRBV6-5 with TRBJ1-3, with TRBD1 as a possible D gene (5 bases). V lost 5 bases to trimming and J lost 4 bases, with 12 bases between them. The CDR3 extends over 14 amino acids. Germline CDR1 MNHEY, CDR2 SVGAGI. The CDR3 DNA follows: TGTGCCAGCAGTAGGCCGGGACCAGGAAACACCATATATTTT. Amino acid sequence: CASSRPGPGNTIYF.

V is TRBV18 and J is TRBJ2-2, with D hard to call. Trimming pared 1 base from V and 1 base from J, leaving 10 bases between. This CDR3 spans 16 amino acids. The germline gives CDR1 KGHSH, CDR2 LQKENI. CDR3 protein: CASSPRVTQNTGELFF. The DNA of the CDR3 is TGTGCCAGCTCACCACGTGTGACTCAGAACACCGGGGAGCTGTTTTTT.